The text below deals with one TCR beta chain. This clonotype was counted ten times or more. No cognate antigen has been identified for it. No base-level quality is on record; no much larger clone is a single base apart. Donors were about 36 systemically healthy Caucasian individuals from Russia aged roughly 6 to 100 years. Each donor gave 9 to 10 milliliters of peripheral blood, collected into EDTA-treated Vacutainer tubes. Ficoll-Paque density-gradient centrifugation was used to isolate PBMCs, with at least 7 million per sample. Total RNA was extracted from PBMCs with Trizol reagent, with at least 6 micrograms obtained per sample. For every donor, flow cytometry on a PBMC aliquot measured the percentage of naive CD45RAhigh/CD27high T cells. The library came from 5' RACE. Sequencing was carried out with an Illumina HiSeq 2500. A second PCR of 7 to 11 cycles was performed with a sample-barcoded 5' primer and a J-beta primer mix. Each TCR beta cDNA molecule received a unique molecular identifier from a template-switch 5' adaptor carrying 12 random nucleotides. Each sample yielded at least 2.5 million CDR3-containing paired-end reads. The Mint cDNA synthesis kit, primed by a TRBC-specific oligonucleotide, was used to synthesize first-strand cDNA from all RNA. All cDNA was treated with uracil-DNA glycosylase and then went through a first 18-cycle PCR with the universal primers M1SS and BC2_uni_R. The authors' analysis ran thus. Normalization of each sample was performed by random selection of 1 million high-quality reads, each carrying a distinct molecular identifier. Reads sharing molecular identifiers were discarded rather than binned into consensus sequences. MiTCR, run with a Q25 quality threshold and the strictest error-elimination algorithm, handled CDR3 identification, clonotype clustering and error correction. A nonparametric unseen species model with Euler transformation was used to estimate lower-bound total TCR beta diversity. The public reads were run again by TCRdb, first through fastp at Q25 and then through MiXCR, and only productive beta chains were kept. Here each entry gathers all rows of one CDR3 protein and keeps the most common genes and DNA. TCRdb's processing, not the authors' own work, is the source of the V and J calls. This sample has some 900,000 distinct CDR3 sequences in its table, and approximately 49% of those were observed once. Of the sample, around 15% falls within the top ten clones.

The CDR3 has 15 amino acids, counting the end cysteine and phenylalanine. The kept DNA is CDR3 alone, 45 bases in frame from the first base. V is pruned by 4 bases and J by 3 bases, leaving 6 bases of the junction without a gene match. CDR1 and CDR2, per the germline V gene, are MGHRA and YSYEKL. This entry is derived from a study of blood T cells in healthy people across ages (dated by TCRdb to the mid-2010s). Background on the whole study: In model experiments, template switching captured about one uniquely barcoded TCR beta cDNA molecule for every two T cells. Age-related changes in TCR beta repertoire diversity were measured in the study by deep sequencing normalized with unique cDNA molecular identifiers. The donors were split into four age groups: young (average around 15 years), middle-aged (around 37), aged (62) and long-lived (about 82). To avoid experimental bias, donors of different ages were spread randomly across the sequencing lanes. The study analyzed two additional independent replicas of 1 million unique cDNA reads from the same blood draw for two donors, one aged 18 to 30 and one aged 80 or older.

General study outcomes and caveats: Estimates of total diversity based on one million sequenced T cells were regarded as lower bounds and as underestimates. Conclusive comparison of naive and antigen-experienced compartments was prevented by the profiling of bulk unsorted PBMCs. The percentage of naive T cells measured by flow cytometry correlated strongly with observed TCR beta diversity. Compared with the aged group, the long-lived group had more naive CD4+ T cells, fewer expanded clones and increased TCR diversity, suggesting age selection. Because donor CMV infection status was unknown, age-related changes in expanded clonotypes were potentially confounded. Observed TCR beta diversity per million T cells fell roughly linearly with age, and a significant reduction was already apparent by age roughly 41.

The sequence links TRBV4-1 to TRBJ2-7; 10 bases in the middle match TRBD2. The sequenced sample was blood. The sequence was obtained from a man under 40 in good health. This receptor has the CDR3 CASSLGTSDLYEQYF. At the DNA level, the sequence is TGCGCCAGCAGCCTAGGGACTAGCGATCTCTACGAGCAGTACTTC.